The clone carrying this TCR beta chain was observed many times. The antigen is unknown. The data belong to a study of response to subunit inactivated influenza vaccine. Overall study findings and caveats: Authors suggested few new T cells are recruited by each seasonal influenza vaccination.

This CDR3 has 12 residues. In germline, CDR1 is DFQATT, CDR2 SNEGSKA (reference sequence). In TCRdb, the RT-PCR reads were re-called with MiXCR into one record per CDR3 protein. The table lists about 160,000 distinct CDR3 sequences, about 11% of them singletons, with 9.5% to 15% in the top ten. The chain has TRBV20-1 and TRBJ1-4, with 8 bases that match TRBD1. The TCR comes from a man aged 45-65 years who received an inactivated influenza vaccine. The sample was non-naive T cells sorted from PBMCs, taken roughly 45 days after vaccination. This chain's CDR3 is CSAGGAGEKLFF. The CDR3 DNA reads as TGCAGCGCAGGGGGCGCAGGGGAAAAACTGTTTTTT.